One sample yielded the 25 T cell receptor beta chains listed below, sequenced in a study of blood T cell repertoires in COVID-19 (TCRdb year 2020). Library creation used the immunoSEQ multiplex PCR assay. Imported from immuneACCESS, the table was reduced by TCRdb to in-frame sequences with V and J called. These copies leave out some clones; in studies compared against another copy, an unresolved V gene accounts for under half, and the cause of the remainder is not known. In this sample the table shows some 300,000 clones, more than 75% of which occur a single time. The ten largest make up 2% to 2.5% of the sample. Material for sequencing was PBMCs or T cells enriched from blood (not recorded which). These receptors originate from a woman between 55 and 75 years old in a cohort exposed to, infected with or recovered from COVID-19 (not recorded which).

About this clone itself: Other DNA sequences in the sample encode the same CDR3. The rearrangement uses TRBV19 and TRBJ1-2, with D perhaps matching TRBD1 (6 bases). Germline-derived CDR1 and CDR2 are LNHDA and SQIVND (reference sequence). This CDR3 comprises 13 residues. Trimming removed 0 bases at V and 4 bases at J, with 6 bases between. CDR3: CASSIEQGYGYTF. For the CDR3, the DNA is TGTGCCAGTAGTATAGAACAGGGCTATGGCTACACCTTC.

The rearrangement links TRBV19 to TRBJ1-1; TRBD1 matches 9 bases. The CDR3 runs to 16 residues. The germline V gene has CDR1 LNHDA and CDR2 SQIVND (reference sequence). J lost 0 bases, V lost 4 bases, and 6 bases had no gene match. CDR3 DNA: TGTGCCAGTAGTACGGGACAGGGAAATATGAACACTGAAGCTTTCTTT. It translates to CASSTGQGNMNTEAFF.

The J gene is TRBJ2-3, the V gene TRBV5-6, with 7 bases matching TRBD1. CDR1 SGHDT and CDR2 YYEEEE come from the germline V gene. Trimming removed 4 bases from V and 2 bases from J; junction bases left unmatched: 13. The CDR3 extends over 17 amino acids. Here the CDR3 DNA reads TGTGCCAGCAGCGGAAGACAGGGCCCTCGACCCACAGATACGCAGTATTTT. It encodes CASSGRQGPRPTDTQYF.

The V gene is TRBV5-1, the J gene TRBJ1-1; no definite D call. This CDR3 is built from 14 residues. Germline V gives CDR1 SGHRS, CDR2 YFSETQ. The V gene lost 6 bases and the J gene lost 0 bases, with 12 bases spanning the gap. CDR3 DNA: TGCGCCAGCACCCCTAATCCCATGAACACTGAAGCTTTCTTT. Encoded protein: CASTPNPMNTEAFF.

The CDR3 DNA reads as TGCGCCAGCAGCCCTCGGGGGGCGCAGGGCACAGATACGCAGTATTTT. Amino acid sequence: CASSPRGAQGTDTQYF. The chain joins TRBV5-1 to TRBJ2-3; tentative D call: TRBD2 (7 bases). The CDR3 runs to 16 residues. V was pared by 4 bases and J by 1 base, with 16 bases between. The germline V gene has CDR1 SGHRS and CDR2 YFSETQ.

The chain joins TRBV3-1 (or the pseudogene TRBV3-2) to TRBJ1-4; a weak D match, TRBD1 (5 bases). The germline CDR1 and CDR2 sequences are LGHDT and YNNKEL (reference sequence). V was cut by 6 bases and J by 7 bases, with 15 bases left in between. The CDR3 is 14 residues long. As DNA, the CDR3 is TGTGCCAGCAGTCTAATCGGGGGTACTGAAAAACTGTTTTTT. It translates to CASSLIGGTEKLFF.

The V gene is TRBV29-1, the J gene TRBJ2-7; maybe TRBD1 (5 bases). Deletions cut 7 bases from V and 5 bases from J, with 15 bases between. CDR1 is SQVTM, CDR2 ANQGSEA, per germline. This CDR3 has 12 residues. The CDR3 DNA reads as TGCAGCGCGTCCAGGGATTCGCACGAGCAGTACTTC. It translates to CSASRDSHEQYF.

V is TRBV7-3 and J is TRBJ2-1, with D hard to call. Trimming cost V 5 bases and J 4 bases, with 9 bases left between them. The CDR3 runs to 13 residues. CDR1 and CDR2 (germline): SGHTA, FQGTGA. CDR3 in DNA: TGTGCCAGCAGCCTTGGGCCTTACAATGAGCAGTTCTTC. It yields the protein CASSLGPYNEQFF.

The chain employs TRBV19 and TRBJ1-3; possible D gene TRBD1, 5 bases. The V gene's germline CDR1 is LNHDA and CDR2 SQIVND (reference sequence). The CDR3 loop spans 16 amino acids. Trimming removed 0 bases at V and 4 bases at J, with 13 bases between. Written as DNA, the CDR3 is TGTGCCAGTAGTATAGACCCCCAACAGGCCGGAAACACCATATATTTT. Its protein product is CASSIDPQQAGNTIYF. Supplemented by reference TRBV19 and TRBJ1-3, the full variable domain reads DGGITQSPKYLFRKEGQNVTLSCEQNLNHDAMYWYRQDPGQGLRLIYYSQIVNDFQKGDIAEGYSVSREKKESFPLTVTSAQKNPTAFYLCASSIDPQQAGNTIYFGEGSWLTVV.

V and J are TRBV9 and TRBJ1-1; D gene unclear. CDR3 size: 16 residues. Germline lookup yields CDR1 SGDLS and CDR2 YYNGEE. Trimming removed 1 base from V and 0 bases from J, with 13 bases in between. CDR3 amino acids: CASSVLPDLMNTEAFF. The CDR3 nucleotides read TGTGCCAGCAGCGTATTGCCAGACTTAATGAACACTGAAGCTTTCTTT.

J is TRBJ2-1 and V is TRBV14, with 9 bases identical to TRBD1. Germline lookup yields CDR1 SGHDN and CDR2 FVKESK. V lost 3 bases, J lost 4 bases, and 4 bases stayed unmatched. This CDR3 is built from 15 residues. CDR3 bases: TGTGCCAGCAGCCATGCCGGGACAGGGTACAATGAGCAGTTCTTC. Encoded protein: CASSHAGTGYNEQFF.

A single count supports this clone. This chain joins TRBV28 and TRBJ2-5; D not resolved. CDR1 is MDHEN and CDR2 is SYDVKM in the germline V gene. The CDR3 has 15 residues. V shed 0 bases and J shed 2 bases, with 10 bases lying between them. Here the CDR3 reads CASSLWETRQETQYF. In DNA form, the CDR3 reads TGTGCCAGCAGTTTATGGGAGACCCGGCAAGAGACCCAGTACTTC.

The V and J genes are TRBV30 and TRBJ2-3; perhaps TRBD2 as D (6 bases). Between the trimmed V and J ends, which lost 5 bases and 3 bases, there was a span of 18 bases. There are 15 residues in the CDR3. Germline values: CDR1 GTSNPN, CDR2 SVGIG (reference sequence). CDR3 residues: CAWGSGLRATDTQYF. CDR3 bases: TGTGCCTGGGGTTCGGGACTGCGTGCGACAGATACGCAGTATTTT.

J is TRBJ1-1 and V is TRBV30; perhaps TRBD1 as D (5 bases). CDR3 length: 13 residues. Germline V gene data show CDR1 as GTSNPN and CDR2 as SVGIG (reference sequence). V lost 4 bases to trimming and J lost 4 bases, with 13 bases between them. The CDR3 sequence is CAWTDDSFTEAFF. CDR3 DNA: TGTGCCTGGACCGATGACAGCTTCACTGAAGCTTTCTTT.

The chain has TRBV7-3 and TRBJ2-1; possible D gene TRBD2, 6 bases. Trimming removed 6 bases from V and 6 bases from J, with 9 bases in between. Germline V lookup: CDR1 SGHTA, CDR2 FQGTGA. This CDR3 contains 12 residues. The DNA for the CDR3 is TGTGCCAGCAGTCGGGGGAGCAATGAGCAGTTCTTC. Translation gives CASSRGSNEQFF. Together with reference TRBV7-3 and TRBJ2-1, the CDR3 gives the full variable domain: GAGVSQTPSNKVTEKGKYVELRCDPISGHTALYWYRQSLGQGPEFLIYFQGTGAADDSGLPNDRFFAVRPEGSVSTLKIQRTERGDSAVYLCASSRGSNEQFFGPGTRLTVL.

This clone occurred once. The chain is built from TRBV2 and TRBJ2-1; possible D gene TRBD2, 5 bases. Germline loops: CDR1 SNHLY, CDR2 FYNNEI. The CDR3 is 17 residues long. V was trimmed by 6 bases and J by 5 bases, leaving 23 bases between them. CDR3 region: CASRGQRTGREDNEQFF. For the CDR3, the DNA is TGTGCCAGCAGGGGCCAAAGGACCGGACGGGAAGACAATGAGCAGTTCTTC.

The gene calls are TRBV7-8 and TRBJ2-1; TRBD1 matches 9 bases. J lost 8 bases, V lost 3 bases, and 5 bases had no gene match. This CDR3 contains 14 residues. Germline CDR1 SGHVS, CDR2 FQNEAQ. The CDR3 nucleotides read TGTGCCAGCAGCTTGGGACAGGGTTTGGATGAGCAGTTCTTC. As protein: CASSLGQGLDEQFF.

The genes are TRBV21-1 and TRBJ2-7; TRBD1, the D gene given by the table, was not confirmed from the DNA. TRBV21-1 is deemed a pseudogene. The CDR3 runs 17 residues. The CDR3 sequence: CASTNRDRPNFSYEQYF. CDR3 DNA: TGTGCCAGCACCAACAGGGACAGGCCCAATTTTTCCTACGAGCAGTACTTC.

The chain employs TRBV10-1 and TRBJ2-5; TRBD2 aligns across 9 bases. After removal of 3 bases from V and 5 bases from J, the junction contained 4 bases not matched to a gene. Germline CDR1 WNHNN, CDR2 SYGVQD (reference sequence). The CDR3 runs 14 residues. The CDR3 DNA is TGCGCCAGCAGTGAAAGCGGGAGGAGCGAGACCCAGTACTTC. This gives the protein CASSESGRSETQYF.

The rearrangement links TRBV11-2 to TRBJ1-3, with D tentatively TRBD1 (5 bases). Trimming removed 1 base from V and 0 bases from J, with 10 bases in between. The CDR3 has 16 residues. Looked up from germline, CDR1 is SGHAT and CDR2 is FQNNGV. The CDR3 region is CASSLGDSLSGNTIYF. The DNA of the CDR3 is TGTGCCAGCAGCTTAGGAGACAGCCTCTCTGGAAACACCATATATTTT.

This chain uses TRBV4-3 with TRBJ2-1; D perhaps matches TRBD2 (6 bases). Between the trimmed V and J ends, which lost 2 bases and 8 bases, there was a span of 16 bases. The CDR3 covers 15 residues. Germline V CDR1 and CDR2: LGHNA, YSLEER. The CDR3 sequence is CASSQSLAGPHEQFF. The DNA of the CDR3 is TGCGCCAGCAGCCAAAGTCTGGCGGGGCCCCATGAGCAGTTCTTC.

V gene TRBV5-6 combines with J gene TRBJ2-3; no clear D. This CDR3 region has 16 residues. Per germline, CDR1 SGHDT and CDR2 YYEEEE. V was clipped by 1 base and J by 2 bases, with 14 bases between them. CDR3 loop: CASSLNTVLNTDTQYF. DNA for the CDR3: TGTGCCAGCAGCTTGAATACAGTCCTTAACACAGATACGCAGTATTTT.

The chain recombines TRBV4-1 with TRBJ2-7; 7 bases agree with TRBD1. J was trimmed by 0 bases and V by 2 bases; bases with no gene match: 1. From germline, CDR1 is MGHRA and CDR2 YSYEKL. CDR3 length equals 14 residues. The CDR3 loop is CASSQRQGSYEQYF. In DNA, the CDR3 is TGCGCCAGCAGCCAAAGACAGGGCTCCTACGAGCAGTACTTC.

The count of this clone is one. The chain joins TRBV28 to TRBJ1-1, with D unclear. The CDR3 runs 13 residues. V lost 6 bases, J lost 6 bases, and 14 bases lay in between. The germline CDR1 and CDR2 sequences are MDHEN and SYDVKM. The CDR3 reads CASSRAAMAEAFF. CDR3 nucleotides: TGTGCCAGCAGCCGCGCCGCTATGGCTGAAGCTTTCTTT. Variable domain in full (rest from reference TRBV28 and TRBJ1-1): DVKVTQSSRYLVKRTGEKVFLECVQDMDHENMFWYRQDPGLGLRLIYFSYDVKMKEKGDIPEGYSVSREKKERFSLILESASTNQTSMYLCASSRAAMAEAFFGQGTRLTVV.

The chain is built from TRBV4-3 and TRBJ2-3; possibly TRBD1 for D (6 bases). The CDR3 runs 21 residues. Germline CDR1 LGHNA, CDR2 YSLEER. The germline V and J ends were trimmed by 4 bases and 2 bases, with 31 bases remaining between them. The CDR3 spells CASSRQDSLSEPNPPTDTQYF. In nucleotides, the CDR3 is TGCGCCAGCAGCCGACAGGACAGTTTGTCGGAGCCGAACCCACCCACAGATACGCAGTATTTT.